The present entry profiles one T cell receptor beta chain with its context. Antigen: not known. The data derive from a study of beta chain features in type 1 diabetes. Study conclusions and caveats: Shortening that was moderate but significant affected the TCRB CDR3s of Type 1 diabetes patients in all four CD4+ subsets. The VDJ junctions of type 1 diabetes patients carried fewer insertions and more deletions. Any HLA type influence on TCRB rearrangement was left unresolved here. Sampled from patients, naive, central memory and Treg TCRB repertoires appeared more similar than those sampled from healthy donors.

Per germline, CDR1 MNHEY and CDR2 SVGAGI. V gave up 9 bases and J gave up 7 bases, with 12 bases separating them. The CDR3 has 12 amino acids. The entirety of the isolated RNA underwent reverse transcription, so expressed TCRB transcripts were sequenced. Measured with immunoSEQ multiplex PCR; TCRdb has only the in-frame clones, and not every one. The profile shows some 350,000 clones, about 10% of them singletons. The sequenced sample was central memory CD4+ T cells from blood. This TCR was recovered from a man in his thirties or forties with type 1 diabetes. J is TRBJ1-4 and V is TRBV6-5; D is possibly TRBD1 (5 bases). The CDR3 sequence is CASGQGAEKLFF. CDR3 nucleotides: TGTGCCAGTGGACAAGGGGCTGAAAAACTGTTTTTT.